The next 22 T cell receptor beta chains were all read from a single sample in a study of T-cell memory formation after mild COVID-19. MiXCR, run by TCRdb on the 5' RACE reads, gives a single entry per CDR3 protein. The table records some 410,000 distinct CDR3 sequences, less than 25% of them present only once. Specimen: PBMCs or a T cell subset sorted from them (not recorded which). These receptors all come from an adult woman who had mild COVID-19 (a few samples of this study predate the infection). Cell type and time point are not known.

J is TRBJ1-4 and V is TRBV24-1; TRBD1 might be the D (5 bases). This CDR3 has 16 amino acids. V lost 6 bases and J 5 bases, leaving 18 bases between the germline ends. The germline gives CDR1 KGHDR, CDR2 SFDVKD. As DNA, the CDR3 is TGTGCCACCAGTCGGTCGAGCAGGGTGTCCAATGAAAAACTGTTTTTT. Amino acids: CATSRSSRVSNEKLFF.

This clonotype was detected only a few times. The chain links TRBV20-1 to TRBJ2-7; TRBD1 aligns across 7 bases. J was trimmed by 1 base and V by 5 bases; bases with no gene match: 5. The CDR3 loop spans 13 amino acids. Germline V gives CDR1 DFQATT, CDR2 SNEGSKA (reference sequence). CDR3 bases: TGCAGTGCTTACAGACAGGGATCCTACGAGCAGTACTTC. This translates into CSAYRQGSYEQYF.

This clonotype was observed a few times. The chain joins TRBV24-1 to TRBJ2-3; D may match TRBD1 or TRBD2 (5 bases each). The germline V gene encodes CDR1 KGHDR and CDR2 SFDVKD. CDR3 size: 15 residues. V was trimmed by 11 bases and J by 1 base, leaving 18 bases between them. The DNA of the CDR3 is TGTGCCATCTCGAGGGGACGGACGGGCACAGATACGCAGTATTTT. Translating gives CAISRGRTGTDTQYF.

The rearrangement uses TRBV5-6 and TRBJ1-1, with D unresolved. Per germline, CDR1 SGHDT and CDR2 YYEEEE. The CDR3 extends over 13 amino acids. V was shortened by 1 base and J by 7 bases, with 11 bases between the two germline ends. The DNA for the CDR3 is TGTGCCAGCAGCTTGATGGGCAGAAATGAAGCTTTCTTT. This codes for CASSLMGRNEAFF.

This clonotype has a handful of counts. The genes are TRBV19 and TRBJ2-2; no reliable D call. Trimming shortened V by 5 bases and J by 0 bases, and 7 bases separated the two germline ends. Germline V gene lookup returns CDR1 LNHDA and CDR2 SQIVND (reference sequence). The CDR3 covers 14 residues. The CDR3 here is CASSWTPNTGELFF. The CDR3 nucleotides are TGTGCCAGTAGTTGGACCCCGAACACCGGGGAGCTGTTTTTT.

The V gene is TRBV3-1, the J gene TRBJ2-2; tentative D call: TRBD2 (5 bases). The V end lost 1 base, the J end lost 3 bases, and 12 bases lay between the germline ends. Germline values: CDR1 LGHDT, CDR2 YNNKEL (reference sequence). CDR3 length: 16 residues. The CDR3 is CASSQAGSRDTGELFF. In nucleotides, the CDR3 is TGTGCCAGCAGCCAAGCCGGGTCGCGGGACACCGGGGAGCTGTTTTTT.

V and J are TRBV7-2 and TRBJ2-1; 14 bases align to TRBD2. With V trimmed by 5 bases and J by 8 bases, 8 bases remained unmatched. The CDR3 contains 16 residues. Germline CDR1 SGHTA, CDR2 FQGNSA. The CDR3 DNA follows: TGTGCCAGCAGCCGCAGACTAGCGGGGGGGCGCGATGAGCAGTTCTTC. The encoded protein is CASSRRLAGGRDEQFF.

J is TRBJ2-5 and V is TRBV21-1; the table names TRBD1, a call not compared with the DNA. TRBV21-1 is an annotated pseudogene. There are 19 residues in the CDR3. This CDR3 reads CASSKTSGTGGAKRETQYF. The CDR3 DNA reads TGTGCCAGCAGCAAAACCTCCGGGACAGGGGGCGCCAAGCGAGAGACCCAGTACTTC.

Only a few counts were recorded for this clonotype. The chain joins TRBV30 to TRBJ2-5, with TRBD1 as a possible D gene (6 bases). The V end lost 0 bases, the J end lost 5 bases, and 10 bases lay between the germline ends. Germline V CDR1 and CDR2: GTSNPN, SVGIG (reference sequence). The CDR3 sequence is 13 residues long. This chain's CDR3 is CAWSVQGFETQYF. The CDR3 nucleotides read TGTGCCTGGAGTGTACAGGGTTTCGAGACCCAGTACTTC.

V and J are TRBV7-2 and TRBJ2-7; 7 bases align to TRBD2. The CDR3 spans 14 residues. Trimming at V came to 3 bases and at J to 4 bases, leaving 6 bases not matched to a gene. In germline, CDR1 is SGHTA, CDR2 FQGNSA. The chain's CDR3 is CASSFGRERYEQYF. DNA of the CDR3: TGTGCCAGCAGCTTTGGGCGGGAGCGGTACGAGCAGTACTTC.

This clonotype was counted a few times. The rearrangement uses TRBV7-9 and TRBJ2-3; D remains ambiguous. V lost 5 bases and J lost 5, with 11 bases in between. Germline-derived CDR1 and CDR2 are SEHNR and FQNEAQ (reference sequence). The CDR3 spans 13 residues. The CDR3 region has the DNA TGTGCCAGCAGCGCCCGGATCTTAGATACGCAGTATTTT. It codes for CASSARILDTQYF.

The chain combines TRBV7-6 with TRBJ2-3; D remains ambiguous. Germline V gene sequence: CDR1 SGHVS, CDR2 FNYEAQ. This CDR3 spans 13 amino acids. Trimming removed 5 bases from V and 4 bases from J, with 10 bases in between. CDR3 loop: CASSPVSADTQYF. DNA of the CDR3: TGTGCCAGCAGCCCCGTCTCGGCAGATACGCAGTATTTT.

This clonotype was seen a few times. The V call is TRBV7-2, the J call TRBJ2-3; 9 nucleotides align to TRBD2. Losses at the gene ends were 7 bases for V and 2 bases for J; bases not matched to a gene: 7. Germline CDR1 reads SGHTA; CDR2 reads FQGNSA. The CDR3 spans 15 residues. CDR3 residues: CASIDWGLATDTQYF. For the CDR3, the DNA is TGTGCCAGCATCGACTGGGGACTAGCCACAGATACGCAGTATTTT.

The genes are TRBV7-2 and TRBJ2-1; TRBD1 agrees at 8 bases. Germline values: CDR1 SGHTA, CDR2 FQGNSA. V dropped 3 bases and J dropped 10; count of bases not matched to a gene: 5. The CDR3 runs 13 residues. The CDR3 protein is CASSLGRTGEQFF. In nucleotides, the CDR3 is TGTGCCAGCAGCTTGGGAAGGACAGGGGAGCAGTTCTTC.

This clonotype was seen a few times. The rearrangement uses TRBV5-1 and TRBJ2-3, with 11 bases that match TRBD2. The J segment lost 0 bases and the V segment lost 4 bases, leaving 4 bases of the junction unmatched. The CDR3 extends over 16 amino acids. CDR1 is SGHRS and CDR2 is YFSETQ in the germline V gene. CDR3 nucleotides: TGCGCCAGCAGCATGGGACTAGCGGCTAGCACAGATACGCAGTATTTT. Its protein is CASSMGLAASTDTQYF.

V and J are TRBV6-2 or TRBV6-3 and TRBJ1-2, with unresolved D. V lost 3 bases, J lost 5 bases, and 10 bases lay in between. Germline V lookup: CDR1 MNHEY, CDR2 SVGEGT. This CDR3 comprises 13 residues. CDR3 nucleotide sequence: TGTGCCAGCAGTTATGGCGGATCATATGGCTACACCTTC. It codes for CASSYGGSYGYTF.

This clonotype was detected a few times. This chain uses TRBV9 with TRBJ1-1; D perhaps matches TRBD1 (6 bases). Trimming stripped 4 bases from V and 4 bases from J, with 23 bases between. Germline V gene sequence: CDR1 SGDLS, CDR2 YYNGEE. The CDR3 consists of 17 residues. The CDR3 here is CASSHSQGSGRGTEAFF. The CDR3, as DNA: TGTGCCAGCAGCCATTCTCAGGGGAGCGGGCGAGGCACTGAAGCTTTCTTT.

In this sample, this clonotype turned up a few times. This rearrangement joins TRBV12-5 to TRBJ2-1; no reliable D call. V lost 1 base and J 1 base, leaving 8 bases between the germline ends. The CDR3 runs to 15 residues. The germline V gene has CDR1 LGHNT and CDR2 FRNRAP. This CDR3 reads CASGLGAVSYNEQFF. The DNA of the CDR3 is TGTGCTAGTGGTTTGGGTGCAGTTTCCTACAATGAGCAGTTCTTC.

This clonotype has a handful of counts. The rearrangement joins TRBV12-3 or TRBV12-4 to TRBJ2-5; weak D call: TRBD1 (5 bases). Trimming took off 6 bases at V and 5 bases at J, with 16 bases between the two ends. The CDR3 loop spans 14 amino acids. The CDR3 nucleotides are TGTGCCAGCAGCAATTACCAGGGTGCGGAGACCCAGTACTTC. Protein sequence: CASSNYQGAETQYF.

The chain's CDR3 is CASSERPAGEQYF. The CDR3 DNA reads TGCGCCAGCAGTGAAAGACCCGCTGGCGAGCAGTACTTC. The chain combines TRBV4-3 with TRBJ2-7; D ambiguous. Trimming stripped 6 bases from V and 6 bases from J, with 15 bases between. The CDR3 sequence is 13 residues long. Germline V gene data show CDR1 as LGHNA and CDR2 as YSLEER.

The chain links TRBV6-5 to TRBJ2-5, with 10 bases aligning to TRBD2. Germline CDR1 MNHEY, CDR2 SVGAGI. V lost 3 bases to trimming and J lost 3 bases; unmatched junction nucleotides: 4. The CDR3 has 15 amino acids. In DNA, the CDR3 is TGTGCCAGCAGTTATGTCCTAGCGGGGGAAGAGACCCAGTACTTC. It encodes CASSYVLAGEETQYF.

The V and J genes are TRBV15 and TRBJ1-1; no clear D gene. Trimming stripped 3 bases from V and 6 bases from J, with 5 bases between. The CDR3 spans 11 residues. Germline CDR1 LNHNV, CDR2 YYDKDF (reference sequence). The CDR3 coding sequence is TGTGCCACCAGCAGGACTTCTGAAGCTTTCTTT. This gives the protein CATSRTSEAFF. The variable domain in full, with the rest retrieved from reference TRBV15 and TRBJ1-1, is DAMVIQNPRYQVTQFGKPVTLSCSQTLNHNVMYWYQQKSSQAPKLLFHYYDKDFNNEADTPDNFQSRRPNTSFCFLDIRSPGLGDTAMYLCATSRTSEAFFGQGTRLTVV.